The 30 T cell receptor beta chains in this list originate from one sample, sequenced in a study of vaccination and CD4 T cells after COVID-19. The antigens for these receptors are not known. Treatment indicated: approximately 11-day PBMC culture with coronavirus spike peptide pools or control peptides (ViraFEST assay). The assay that was used to sequence DNA from cultured CD4+ T cells was the Oncomine TCR Beta short-read assay. TCRdb itself ran the PCR reads through MiXCR, one entry per CDR3 protein. This sample has 8,500 to 13,000 distinct CDR3 sequences, with approximately 20% found just once. Sequences were derived from CD4+ T cells from blood, cultured in vitro, sampled after SARS-CoV-2 vaccination. The receptor set was obtained from a human donor who had recovered from COVID-19.

By share, this clonotype ranks as medium-sized. The genes are TRBV24-1 and TRBJ2-3; 11 bases agree with TRBD1. V lost 7 bases and J lost 4; bases outside the gene matches: 9. CDR3 length: 16 residues. Per germline, CDR1 KGHDR and CDR2 SFDVKD. The CDR3 region has the DNA TGTGCCACCAGCCCCTGGGGGACAGGGGGGTCAGATACGCAGTATTTT. Residues: CATSPWGTGGSDTQYF.

There are a few counts of this clonotype. The chain carries TRBV20-1 and TRBJ2-2; 10 bases align to TRBD1. Germline trimming cut 2 bases from V and 4 bases from J; bases unmatched to any gene: 1. From germline, CDR1 is DFQATT and CDR2 SNEGSKA (reference sequence). The length of the CDR3 is 14 residues. The CDR3 DNA reads TGCAGTGCTAGACGGGACAGGGGCACCGGGGAGCTGTTTTTT. It is translated as CSARRDRGTGELFF.

The chain is built from TRBV25-1 and TRBJ2-3; tentative D call: TRBD1 (6 bases). Germline V CDR1 and CDR2: MGHDK, SYGVNS. V was cut by 3 bases and J by 2 bases, with 12 bases left in between. This CDR3 has 15 amino acids. The CDR3 spells CASSDPGHLTDTQYF. As DNA, the CDR3 is TGTGCCAGCAGTGATCCGGGACACCTCACAGATACGCAGTATTTT.

This clonotype was observed a handful of times. This chain joins TRBV7-2 and TRBJ1-2, with 7 bases that match TRBD1. Germline V gene data show CDR1 as SGHTA and CDR2 as FQGNSA. This CDR3 comprises 14 residues. Trimming at V came to 5 bases and at J to 8 bases, leaving 11 bases not matched to a gene. This CDR3 reads CASSGGGGIVGYTF. DNA for the CDR3: TGTGCCAGCAGCGGAGGAGGGGGCATCGTGGGCTACACCTTC. The full variable domain, with the rest looked up from reference TRBV7-2 and TRBJ1-2, is GAGVSQSPSNKVTEKGKDVELRCDPISGHTALYWYRQSLGQGLEFLIYFQGNSAPDKSGLPSDRFSAERTGGSVSTLTIQRTQQEDSAVYLCASSGGGGIVGYTFGSGTRLTVV.

V usage is TRBV5-4 and J usage is TRBJ2-3; D perhaps matches TRBD2 (6 bases). This CDR3 is 15 amino acids long. The ends were cut back, 4 bases at V and 4 bases at J, with 16 bases in the middle. Germline V lookup: CDR1 SGHNT, CDR2 YYREEE (reference sequence). The CDR3 spells CASSRAGKVADTQYF. In DNA, the CDR3 is TGTGCCAGCAGCAGGGCGGGGAAAGTAGCAGATACGCAGTATTTT. Variable domain in full (rest from reference TRBV5-4 and TRBJ2-3): ETGVTQSPTHLIKTRGQQVTLRCSSQSGHNTVSWYQQALGQGPQFIFQYYREEENGRGNFPPRFSGLQFPNYSSELNVNALELDDSALYLCASSRAGKVADTQYFGPGTRLTVL.

This clonotype was counted between two and nine times. This sequence joins TRBV27 and TRBJ2-5; TRBD2 aligns across 11 bases. Germline-derived CDR1 and CDR2 are MNHEY and SMNVEV (reference sequence). Trimming at V came to 6 bases and at J to 1 base, leaving 4 bases not matched to a gene. The CDR3 has 15 residues. The CDR3 is CASSRLAGRQETQYF. The CDR3 nucleotides are TGTGCCAGCAGCCGACTAGCGGGGCGCCAAGAGACCCAGTACTTC.

This clonotype was found a few times. V and J are TRBV7-9 and TRBJ1-1; D gene uncertain. CDR1 and CDR2 from the germline V gene are SEHNR and FQNEAQ (reference sequence). Trimming shortened V by 1 base and J by 0 bases, and 3 bases separated the two germline ends. The CDR3 is 13 residues long. The CDR3 DNA reads as TGTGCCAGCAGCTTAGATATGAACACTGAAGCTTTCTTT. It translates to CASSLDMNTEAFF.

This sequence joins TRBV4-1 and TRBJ1-1, with D perhaps matching TRBD1 (6 bases). The CDR3 extends over 17 amino acids. Germline-derived CDR1 and CDR2 are MGHRA and YSYEKL. Trimming stripped 1 base from V and 0 bases from J, with 15 bases between. CDR3 coding DNA: TGCGCCAGCAGCCAAGGTGGGGGGGCGACCATGAACACTGAAGCTTTCTTT. It codes for CASSQGGGATMNTEAFF.

A few counts support this clonotype. The chain has TRBV11-3 and TRBJ2-2; D is unclear. CDR1 SGHNT and CDR2 YENEEA come from the germline V gene. Trimming left V 5 bases short and J 6 bases short, with 13 bases between. This CDR3 is built from 14 residues. The CDR3 spells CASSPQDPPGELFF. CDR3 in DNA: TGTGCCAGCAGCCCCCAGGACCCCCCCGGGGAGCTGTTTTTT.

J is TRBJ1-1 and V is TRBV6-2 or TRBV6-3; weak D call: TRBD1 (5 bases). Trimming left V 6 bases short and J 8 bases short, with 13 bases between. Germline V lookup: CDR1 MNHEY, CDR2 SVGEGT. The CDR3 is 12 residues long. CDR3 coding DNA: TGTGCCAGCAGATTAAACCGGGACGAAGCTTTCTTT. It is translated as CASRLNRDEAFF.

V usage is TRBV27 and J usage is TRBJ1-6; D is unclear. The V gene's germline CDR1 is MNHEY and CDR2 SMNVEV (reference sequence). Deletions cut 6 bases from V and 4 bases from J, with 4 bases between. CDR3 length: 12 amino acids. As DNA, the CDR3 is TGTGCCAGCAGGCCTTATAATTCACCCCTCCACTTT. Residues: CASRPYNSPLHF.

This clonotype was observed a few times. In DNA, the CDR3 is TGTGCCAGTAGTATCGGAGGGGACGTCTCCTACGAGCAGTACTTC. Its protein is CASSIGGDVSYEQYF. The chain links TRBV19 to TRBJ2-7; D is perhaps TRBD2 (6 bases). Between the trimmed V and J ends, which lost 3 bases and 0 bases, there was a span of 12 bases. CDR3 size: 15 residues. From germline, CDR1 is LNHDA and CDR2 SQIVND (reference sequence). The variable domain in full, with the rest retrieved from reference TRBV19 and TRBJ2-7, is DGGITQSPKYLFRKEGQNVTLSCEQNLNHDAMYWYRQDPGQGLRLIYYSQIVNDFQKGDIAEGYSVSREKKESFPLTVTSAQKNPTAFYLCASSIGGDVSYEQYFGPGTRLTVT.

The V and J genes are TRBV5-4 and TRBJ2-3, with TRBD1 matching over 9 bases. Germline V CDR1 and CDR2: SGHNT, YYREEE (reference sequence). Germline trimming cut 3 bases from V and 6 bases from J; bases unmatched to any gene: 11. The CDR3 is 16 amino acids. CDR3 in amino acids: CASSWWDRAPRDTQYF. Here the CDR3 DNA reads TGTGCCAGCAGCTGGTGGGACAGGGCTCCCCGGGATACGCAGTATTTT. Full variable domain (missing parts from reference TRBV5-4 and TRBJ2-3): ETGVTQSPTHLIKTRGQQVTLRCSSQSGHNTVSWYQQALGQGPQFIFQYYREEENGRGNFPPRFSGLQFPNYSSELNVNALELDDSALYLCASSWWDRAPRDTQYFGPGTRLTVL.

This clonotype is categorized as medium-sized. Written as DNA, the CDR3 is TGCAGTGCTATGGACCGAAATCAGCCCCAGCATTTT. Its protein is CSAMDRNQPQHF. The rearrangement links TRBV20-1 to TRBJ1-5, with unresolved D. Germline CDR1 DFQATT, CDR2 SNEGSKA (reference sequence). The CDR3 extends over 12 amino acids. V was pared by 4 bases and J by 4 bases, with 8 bases between.

By sample share, this clonotype is medium-sized. This sequence joins TRBV15 and TRBJ2-1, with TRBD2 as a possible D gene (7 bases). The CDR3 consists of 13 residues. CDR1 is LNHNV and CDR2 is YYDKDF in the germline V gene (reference sequence). Trimming took off 4 bases at V and 9 bases at J, with 13 bases between the two ends. This CDR3 is CATSMGAGAEQFF. CDR3 nucleotide sequence: TGTGCCACCAGCATGGGGGCGGGAGCTGAGCAGTTCTTC.

The chain is built from TRBV2 and TRBJ1-1; the D is unclear. CDR1 and CDR2 from the germline V gene are SNHLY and FYNNEI. V lost 3 bases to trimming and J lost 7 bases, with 6 bases between them. The CDR3 has 11 amino acids. For the CDR3, the DNA is TGTGCCAGCAGTGACTTGAGTGAAGCTTTCTTT. It specifies CASSDLSEAFF.

This clonotype has more than one count but fewer than ten. The chain uses TRBV29-1 and TRBJ2-3; no reliable D call. V lost 2 bases to trimming and J lost 2 bases, with 8 bases between them. CDR1 and CDR2 (germline): SQVTM, ANQGSEA. CDR3 length: 13 residues. The CDR3 coding sequence is TGCAGCGTTGAATGGCAGAACACAGATACGCAGTATTTT. This sequence encodes CSVEWQNTDTQYF.

This clonotype was seen only a few times. This chain connects TRBV6-1 to TRBJ2-1; 10 nucleotides align to TRBD2. Germline V gene sequence: CDR1 MNHNS, CDR2 SASEGT. J was trimmed by 7 bases and V by 10 bases; bases with no gene match: 13. This CDR3 has 15 residues. The CDR3 sequence: CATKLSSGRRNEQFF. CDR3 nucleotides: TGTGCCACCAAACTCTCTAGCGGGAGAAGGAATGAGCAGTTCTTC.

The chain recombines TRBV18 with TRBJ2-5; the D gene is possibly TRBD1 (6 bases). V dropped 1 base and J dropped 4 bases, with 13 bases sitting between them. Germline CDR1 reads KGHSH; CDR2 reads LQKENI. The CDR3 is made up of 15 amino acids. The CDR3 nucleotides are TGTGCCAGCTCACCACTTAAAGCAGGGGCAGAGACCCAGTACTTC. Its translation is CASSPLKAGAETQYF.

This clonotype showed up just a few times. The chain uses TRBV28 and TRBJ1-2; D is possibly TRBD1 (5 bases). The CDR3 spans 14 residues. V was clipped by 6 bases and J by 6 bases, with 17 bases between them. CDR1 and CDR2 from the germline V gene are MDHEN and SYDVKM. The CDR3 here is CASSSPGVYNGYTF. For the CDR3, the DNA is TGTGCCAGCAGCTCGCCGGGGGTGTATAATGGCTACACCTTC.

The chain is built from TRBV7-9 and TRBJ2-4; TRBD2 matches at 13 bases. J lost 0 bases, V lost 5 bases, and 7 bases had no gene match. The CDR3 is made up of 18 amino acids. Germline-derived CDR1 and CDR2 are SEHNR and FQNEAQ (reference sequence). CDR3 in amino acids: CASSKGTSGALAKNIQYF. The CDR3 DNA sequence: TGTGCCAGCAGCAAAGGGACTAGCGGGGCCCTAGCCAAAAACATTCAGTACTTC.

V usage is TRBV28 and J usage is TRBJ2-5; the D is unclear. Trimming left V 3 bases short and J 5 bases short, with 7 bases between. The CDR3 is 12 residues long. Germline CDR1 reads MDHEN; CDR2 reads SYDVKM. CDR3 residues: CASSFYRETQYF. CDR3 DNA sequence: TGTGCCAGCAGTTTTTATCGGGAGACCCAGTACTTC.

Only a few counts were recorded for this clonotype. This sequence joins TRBV19 and TRBJ1-1, with D unresolved. The V gene's germline CDR1 is LNHDA and CDR2 SQIVND (reference sequence). Trimming removed 0 bases from V and 3 bases from J, with 5 bases in between. This CDR3 spans 13 amino acids. The CDR3 bases are TGTGCCAGTAGTATAGACCGGGACACTGAAGCTTTCTTT. Its translation: CASSIDRDTEAFF.

The chain recombines TRBV5-1 with TRBJ1-2, with D possibly matching TRBD1 (6 bases). V was cut by 4 bases and J by 8 bases, with 15 bases left in between. The CDR3 sequence is 13 residues long. Germline V gene data show CDR1 as SGHRS and CDR2 as YFSETQ. This CDR3 is CASSNNRVGGYTF. The CDR3 DNA follows: TGCGCCAGCAGCAACAACAGGGTTGGAGGCTACACCTTC.

The rearrangement joins TRBV28 to TRBJ1-2; no clear D. Trimming pared 1 base from V and 6 bases from J, leaving 6 bases between. The CDR3 has 12 amino acids. CDR1 and CDR2 (germline): MDHEN, SYDVKM. The CDR3: CASSLSRDGYTF. In nucleotides, the CDR3 is TGTGCCAGCAGTTTATCGAGGGATGGCTACACCTTC.

This clonotype is labeled as medium-sized. This chain links TRBV7-9 with TRBJ1-6; D is uncertain. The CDR3 totals 14 residues. Germline CDR1 is SEHNR and CDR2 is FQNEAQ (reference sequence). V dropped 2 bases and J dropped 7 bases, with 9 bases sitting between them. In nucleotides, the CDR3 is TGTGCCAGCAGCTTACAGGTGGGGAATTCACCCCTCCACTTT. Translating it yields CASSLQVGNSPLHF. The variable domain in full, completed from reference TRBV7-9 and TRBJ1-6, reads DTGVSQNPRHKITKRGQNVTFRCDPISEHNRLYWYRQTLGQGPEFLTYFQNEAQLEKSRLLSDRFSAERPKGSFSTLEIQRTEQGDSAMYLCASSLQVGNSPLHFGNGTRLTVT.

This clonotype was detected a few times. The chain employs TRBV20-1 and TRBJ1-1; no reliable D call. With 4 bases removed from V and 1 base from J, the gap between germline ends came to 4 bases. The CDR3 runs 11 residues. Germline assignment: CDR1 DFQATT and CDR2 SNEGSKA (reference sequence). The CDR3 here is CSAMANTEAFF. In DNA, the CDR3 is TGCAGTGCTATGGCGAACACTGAAGCTTTCTTT.

This chain joins TRBV6-1 and TRBJ2-5, with TRBD2 matching over 8 bases. Germline V gene sequence: CDR1 MNHNS, CDR2 SASEGT. This CDR3 contains 15 residues. V dropped 6 bases and J dropped 1; count of bases not matched to a gene: 7. Here the CDR3 reads CASRARGGRQETQYF. The CDR3 region has the DNA TGTGCCAGCAGAGCCCGGGGGGGGCGCCAAGAGACCCAGTACTTC.

Judged by abundance, this clonotype is medium-sized. This chain uses TRBV6-1 with TRBJ2-7; a weak D match, TRBD1 (6 bases). The CDR3 consists of 12 residues. Germline V gene data show CDR1 as MNHNS and CDR2 as SASEGT. V lost 8 bases and J lost 3, with 11 bases in between. The CDR3 DNA reads TGTGCCAGCTTGGACAGACTCTACGAGCAGTACTTC. Translating gives CASLDRLYEQYF.

This clonotype has just a few counts. The genes are TRBV20-1 and TRBJ1-2; D is uncertain. The V gene lost 0 bases and the J gene lost 4 bases, with 9 bases spanning the gap. Germline V gene lookup returns CDR1 DFQATT and CDR2 SNEGSKA (reference sequence). The CDR3 is 13 residues long. CDR3 protein: CSARDLLSYGYTF. The CDR3 coding sequence is TGCAGTGCTAGAGATCTACTGAGCTATGGCTACACCTTC.